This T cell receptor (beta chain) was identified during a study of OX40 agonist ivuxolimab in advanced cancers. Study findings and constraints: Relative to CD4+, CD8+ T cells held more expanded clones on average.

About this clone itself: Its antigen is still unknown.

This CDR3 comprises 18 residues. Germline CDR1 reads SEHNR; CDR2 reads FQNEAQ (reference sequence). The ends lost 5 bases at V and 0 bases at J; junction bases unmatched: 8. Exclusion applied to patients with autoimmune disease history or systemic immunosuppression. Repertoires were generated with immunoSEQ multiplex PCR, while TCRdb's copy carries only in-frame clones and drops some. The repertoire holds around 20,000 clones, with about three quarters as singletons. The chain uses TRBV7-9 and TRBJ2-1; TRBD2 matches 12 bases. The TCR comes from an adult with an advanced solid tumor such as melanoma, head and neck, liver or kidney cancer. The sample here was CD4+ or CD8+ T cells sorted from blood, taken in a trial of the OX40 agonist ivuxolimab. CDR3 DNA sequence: TGTGCCAGCAGCCCAACTAGCGGGAGGAAAAGCTCCTACAATGAGCAGTTCTTC. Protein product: CASSPTSGRKSSYNEQFF.